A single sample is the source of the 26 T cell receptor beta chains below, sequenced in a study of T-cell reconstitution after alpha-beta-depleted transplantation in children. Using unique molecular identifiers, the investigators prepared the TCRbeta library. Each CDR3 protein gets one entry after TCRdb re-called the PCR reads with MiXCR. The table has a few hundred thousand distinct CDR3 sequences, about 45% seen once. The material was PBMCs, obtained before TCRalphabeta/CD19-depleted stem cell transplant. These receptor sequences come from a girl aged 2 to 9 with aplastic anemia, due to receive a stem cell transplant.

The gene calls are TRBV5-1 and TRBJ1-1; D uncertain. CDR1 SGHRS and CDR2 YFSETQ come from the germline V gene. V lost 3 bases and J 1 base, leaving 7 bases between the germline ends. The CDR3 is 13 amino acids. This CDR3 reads CASSSRSNTEAFF. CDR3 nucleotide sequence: TGCGCCAGCAGCTCCCGGTCGAACACTGAAGCTTTCTTT. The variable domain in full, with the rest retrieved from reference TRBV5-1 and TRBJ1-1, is KAGVTQTPRYLIKTRGQQVTLSCSPISGHRSVSWYQQTPGQGLQFLFEYFSETQRNKGNFPGRFSGRQFSNSRSEMNVSTLELGDSALYLCASSSRSNTEAFFGQGTRLTVV.

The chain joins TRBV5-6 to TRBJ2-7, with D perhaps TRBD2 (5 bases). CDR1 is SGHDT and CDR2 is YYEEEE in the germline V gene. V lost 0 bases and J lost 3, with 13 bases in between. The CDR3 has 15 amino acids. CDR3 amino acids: CASSLGGLRNYEQYF. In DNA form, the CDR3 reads TGTGCCAGCAGCTTGGGAGGGCTGCGAAACTACGAGCAGTACTTC.

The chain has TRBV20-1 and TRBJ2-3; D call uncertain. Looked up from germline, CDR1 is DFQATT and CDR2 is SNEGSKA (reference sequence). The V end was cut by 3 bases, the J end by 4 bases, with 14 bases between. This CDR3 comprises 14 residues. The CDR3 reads CSASPEELPDTQYF. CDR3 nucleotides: TGCAGTGCTAGTCCTGAGGAGCTCCCAGATACGCAGTATTTT.

The CDR3: CATSRLGWGEVHEQFF. For the CDR3, the DNA is TGTGCCACCAGCAGACTGGGGTGGGGAGAGGTGCATGAGCAGTTCTTC. J is TRBJ2-1 and V is TRBV15; possibly TRBD2 for D (5 bases). CDR3 length: 16 residues. The germline V and J ends were trimmed by 2 bases and 8 bases, with 19 bases remaining between them. CDR1 is LNHNV and CDR2 is YYDKDF in the germline V gene (reference sequence).

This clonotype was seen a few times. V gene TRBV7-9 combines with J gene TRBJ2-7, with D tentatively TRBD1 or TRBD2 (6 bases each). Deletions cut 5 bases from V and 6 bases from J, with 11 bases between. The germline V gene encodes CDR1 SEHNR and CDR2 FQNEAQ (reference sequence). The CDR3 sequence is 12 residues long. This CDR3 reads CASSRGVSEQYF. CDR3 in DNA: TGTGCCAGCAGCAGGGGGGTCAGCGAGCAGTACTTC.

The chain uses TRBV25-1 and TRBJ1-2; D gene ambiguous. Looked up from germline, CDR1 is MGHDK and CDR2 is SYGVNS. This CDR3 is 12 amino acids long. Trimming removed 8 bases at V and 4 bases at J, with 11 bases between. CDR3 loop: CASHSTSYGYTF. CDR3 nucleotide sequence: TGTGCCAGCCATTCGACAAGCTATGGCTACACCTTC.

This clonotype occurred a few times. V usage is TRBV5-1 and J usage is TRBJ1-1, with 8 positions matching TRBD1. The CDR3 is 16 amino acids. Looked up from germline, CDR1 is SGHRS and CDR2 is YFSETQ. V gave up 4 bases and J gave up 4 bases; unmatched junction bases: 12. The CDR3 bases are TGCGCCAGCAGCCCGGGACAGGAAATTATAGCCACTGAAGCTTTCTTT. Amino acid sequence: CASSPGQEIIATEAFF.

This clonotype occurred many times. The CDR3 DNA reads TGCAGCGCCCAACTAGCGGGAGTAGGGGAGCAGTACTTC. Translating it yields CSAQLAGVGEQYF. This sequence joins TRBV29-1 and TRBJ2-7; 11 bases are a match to TRBD2. The CDR3 loop spans 13 amino acids. Per germline, CDR1 SQVTM and CDR2 ANQGSEA. The V and J ends lost 7 bases and 7 bases, in that order; junction bases with no gene match: 9.

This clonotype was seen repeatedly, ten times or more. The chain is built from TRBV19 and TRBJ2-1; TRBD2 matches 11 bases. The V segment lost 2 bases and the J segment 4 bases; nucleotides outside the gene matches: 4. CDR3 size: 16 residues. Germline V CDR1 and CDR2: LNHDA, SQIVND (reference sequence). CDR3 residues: CASSITLAGVYNEQFF. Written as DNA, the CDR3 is TGTGCCAGTAGTATAACACTAGCGGGAGTATACAATGAGCAGTTCTTC.

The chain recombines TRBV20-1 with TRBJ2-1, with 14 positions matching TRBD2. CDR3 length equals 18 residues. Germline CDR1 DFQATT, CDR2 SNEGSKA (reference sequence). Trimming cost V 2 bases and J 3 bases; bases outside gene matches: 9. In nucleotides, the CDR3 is TGCAGTGCTAGATATCCCGGGACTAGCGGGAGCTTCTACAATGAGCAGTTCTTC. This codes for CSARYPGTSGSFYNEQFF.

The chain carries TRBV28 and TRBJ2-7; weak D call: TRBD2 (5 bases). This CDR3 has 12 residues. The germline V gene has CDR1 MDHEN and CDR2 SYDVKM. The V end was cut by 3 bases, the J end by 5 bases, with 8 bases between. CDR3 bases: TGTGCCAGCAGTTTCGGGGTCGACGAGCAGTACTTC. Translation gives CASSFGVDEQYF. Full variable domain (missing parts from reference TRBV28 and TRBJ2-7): DVKVTQSSRYLVKRTGEKVFLECVQDMDHENMFWYRQDPGLGLRLIYFSYDVKMKEKGDIPEGYSVSREKKERFSLILESASTNQTSMYLCASSFGVDEQYFGPGTRLTVT.

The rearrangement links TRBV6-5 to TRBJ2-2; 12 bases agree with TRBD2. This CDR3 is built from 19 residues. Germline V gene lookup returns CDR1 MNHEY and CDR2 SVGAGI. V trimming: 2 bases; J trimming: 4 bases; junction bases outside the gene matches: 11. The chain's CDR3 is CASSYTGLAGGRVTGELFF. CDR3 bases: TGTGCCAGCAGTTACACCGGGCTAGCGGGGGGGCGTGTCACCGGGGAGCTGTTTTTT.

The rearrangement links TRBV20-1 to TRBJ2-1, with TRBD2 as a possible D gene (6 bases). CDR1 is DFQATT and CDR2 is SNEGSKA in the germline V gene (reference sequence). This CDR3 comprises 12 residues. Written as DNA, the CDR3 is TGCAGCCTTTCGGGGGAGCTCAATGAGCAGTTCTTC. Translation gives CSLSGELNEQFF.

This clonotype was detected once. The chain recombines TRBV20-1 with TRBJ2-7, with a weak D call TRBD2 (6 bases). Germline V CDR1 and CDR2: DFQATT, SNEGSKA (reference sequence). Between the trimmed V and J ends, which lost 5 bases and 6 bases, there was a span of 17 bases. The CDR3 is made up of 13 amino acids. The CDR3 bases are TGCAGTGCTTTGGGGCGGGATCACTCCGAGCAGTACTTC. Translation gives CSALGRDHSEQYF.

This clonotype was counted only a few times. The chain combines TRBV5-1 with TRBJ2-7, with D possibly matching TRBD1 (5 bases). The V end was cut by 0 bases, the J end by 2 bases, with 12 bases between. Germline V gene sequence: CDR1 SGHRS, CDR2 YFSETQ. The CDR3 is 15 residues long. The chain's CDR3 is CASSLAPDRTYEQYF. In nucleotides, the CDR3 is TGCGCCAGCAGCTTGGCTCCAGACAGAACCTACGAGCAGTACTTC.

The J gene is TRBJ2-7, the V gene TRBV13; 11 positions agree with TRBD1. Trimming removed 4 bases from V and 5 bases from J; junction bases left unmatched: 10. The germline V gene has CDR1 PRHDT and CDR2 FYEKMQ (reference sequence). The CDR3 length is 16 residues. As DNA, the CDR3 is TGTGCCAGCAGCTCCCTCCTACGGGACAGGGGGAACGAGCAGTACTTC. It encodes CASSSLLRDRGNEQYF.

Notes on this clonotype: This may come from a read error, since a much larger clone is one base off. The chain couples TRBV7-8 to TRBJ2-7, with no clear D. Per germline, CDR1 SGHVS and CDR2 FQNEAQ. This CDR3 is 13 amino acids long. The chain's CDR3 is CAISSRLPYEQYF. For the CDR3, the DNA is TGTGCCATCAGCTCGAGACTCCCCTACGAGCAGTACTTC.

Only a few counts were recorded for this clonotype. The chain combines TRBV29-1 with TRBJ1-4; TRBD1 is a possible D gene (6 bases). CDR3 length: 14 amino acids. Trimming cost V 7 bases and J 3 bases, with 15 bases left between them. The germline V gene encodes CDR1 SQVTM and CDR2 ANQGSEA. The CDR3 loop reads CSAQKGGSNEKLFF. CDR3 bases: TGCAGCGCTCAAAAGGGGGGCTCTAATGAAAAACTGTTTTTT. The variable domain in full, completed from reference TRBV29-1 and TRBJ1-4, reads SAVISQKPSRDICQRGTSLTIQCQVDSQVTMMFWYRQQPGQSLTLIATANQGSEATYESGFVIDKFPISRPNLTFSTLTVSNMSPEDSSIYLCSAQKGGSNEKLFFGSGTQLSVL.

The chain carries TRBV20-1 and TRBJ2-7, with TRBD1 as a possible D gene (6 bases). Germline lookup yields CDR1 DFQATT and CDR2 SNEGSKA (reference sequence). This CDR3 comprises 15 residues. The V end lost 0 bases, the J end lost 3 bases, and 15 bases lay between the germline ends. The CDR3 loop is CSARDTQGNYYEQYF. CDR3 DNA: TGCAGTGCTAGAGATACACAGGGAAACTACTACGAGCAGTACTTC.

CDR3 loop: CAWSPDLGDTQYF. CDR3 nucleotides: TGTGCCTGGAGTCCAGATTTGGGGGATACGCAGTATTTT. The V gene is TRBV30, the J gene TRBJ2-3; no definite D call. Germline V gene data show CDR1 as GTSNPN and CDR2 as SVGIG (reference sequence). V was trimmed by 2 bases and J by 6 bases, leaving 12 bases between them. CDR3 length: 13 residues.

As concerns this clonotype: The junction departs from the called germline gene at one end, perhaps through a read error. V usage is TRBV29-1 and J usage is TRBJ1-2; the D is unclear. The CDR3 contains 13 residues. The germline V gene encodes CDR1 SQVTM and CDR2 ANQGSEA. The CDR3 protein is CSVEDTIGYGYTF. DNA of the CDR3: TGCAGCGTCGAAGACACAATAGGCTATGGCTACACCTTC.

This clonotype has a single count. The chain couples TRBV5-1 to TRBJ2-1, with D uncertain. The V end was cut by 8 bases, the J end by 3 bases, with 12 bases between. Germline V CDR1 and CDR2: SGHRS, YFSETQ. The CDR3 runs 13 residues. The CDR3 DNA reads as TGCGCCAGAGACCAGGCGGTCTACAATGAGCAGTTCTTC. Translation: CARDQAVYNEQFF.

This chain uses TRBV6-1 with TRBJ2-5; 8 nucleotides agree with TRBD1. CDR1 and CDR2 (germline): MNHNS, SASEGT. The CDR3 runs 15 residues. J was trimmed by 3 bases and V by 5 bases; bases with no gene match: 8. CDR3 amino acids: CASSPRGQGKETQYF. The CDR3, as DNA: TGTGCCAGCAGTCCCCGAGGACAGGGAAAAGAGACCCAGTACTTC.

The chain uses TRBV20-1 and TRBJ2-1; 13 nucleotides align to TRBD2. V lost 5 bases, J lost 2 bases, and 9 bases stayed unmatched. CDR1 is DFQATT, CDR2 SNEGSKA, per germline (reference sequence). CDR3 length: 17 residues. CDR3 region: CSAGGLAGDPTYNEQFF. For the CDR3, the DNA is TGCAGTGCTGGAGGACTAGCGGGAGATCCCACCTACAATGAGCAGTTCTTC.

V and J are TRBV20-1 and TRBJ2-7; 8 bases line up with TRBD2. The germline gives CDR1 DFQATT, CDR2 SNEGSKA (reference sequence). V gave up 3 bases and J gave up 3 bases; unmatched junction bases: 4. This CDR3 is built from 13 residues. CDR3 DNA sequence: TGCAGTGCTAGGACTAGCGCTAACTACGAGCAGTACTTC. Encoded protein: CSARTSANYEQYF.

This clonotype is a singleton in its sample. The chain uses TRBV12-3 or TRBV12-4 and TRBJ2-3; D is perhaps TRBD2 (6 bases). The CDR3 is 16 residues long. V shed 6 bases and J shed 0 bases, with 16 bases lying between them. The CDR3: CASSQIADTSTDTQYF. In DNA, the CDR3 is TGTGCCAGCAGCCAGATAGCGGATACTAGCACAGATACGCAGTATTTT.